This T cell receptor beta chain was found in a study of T cells in Graves' hyperthyroidism and ophthalmopathy. Looking at the study overall: Before treatment of any kind, peripheral blood was taken at initial diagnosis.

Researchers took RNA transcripts and amplified the TCR beta CDR3 regions from them. Using the HTBI primer set, a first-round RT-PCR was run on the TCR CDR3. TCRdb processed the multiplex PCR reads anew with MiXCR; each CDR3 protein has one entry. The sample lists fewer than 750,000 distinct CDR3 sequences; approximately 15% were seen once. CDR3 length: 13 residues. V lost 6 bases and J lost 6, with 14 bases in between. CDR1 and CDR2 (germline): MDHEN, SYDVKM. Many counts were recorded for this clonotype. The sequence came from a woman aged 40 to 50 with Graves' ophthalmopathy. Sequenced sample: blood. The chain uses TRBV28 and TRBJ2-5; weak D call: TRBD1 (6 bases). The CDR3 nucleotides are TGTGCCAGCAGCCTGACAGGAACGAAGACCCAGTACTTC. This translates into CASSLTGTKTQYF.